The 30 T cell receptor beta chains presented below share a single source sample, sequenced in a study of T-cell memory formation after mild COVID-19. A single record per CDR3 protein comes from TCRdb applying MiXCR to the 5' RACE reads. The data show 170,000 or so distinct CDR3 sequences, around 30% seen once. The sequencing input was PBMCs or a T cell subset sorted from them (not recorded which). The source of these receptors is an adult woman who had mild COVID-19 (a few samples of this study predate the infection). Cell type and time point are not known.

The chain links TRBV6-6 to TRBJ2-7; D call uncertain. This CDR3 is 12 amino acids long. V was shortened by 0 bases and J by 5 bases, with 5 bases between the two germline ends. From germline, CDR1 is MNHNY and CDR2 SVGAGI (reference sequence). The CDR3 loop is CASSYSSNEQYF. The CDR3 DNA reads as TGTGCCAGCAGTTACTCCTCTAACGAGCAGTACTTC.

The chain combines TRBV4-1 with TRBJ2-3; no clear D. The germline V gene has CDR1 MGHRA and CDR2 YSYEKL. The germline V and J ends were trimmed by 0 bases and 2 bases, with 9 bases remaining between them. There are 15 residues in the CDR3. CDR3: CASSQDLQVTDTQYF. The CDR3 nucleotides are TGCGCCAGCAGCCAAGATCTCCAGGTCACAGATACGCAGTATTTT.

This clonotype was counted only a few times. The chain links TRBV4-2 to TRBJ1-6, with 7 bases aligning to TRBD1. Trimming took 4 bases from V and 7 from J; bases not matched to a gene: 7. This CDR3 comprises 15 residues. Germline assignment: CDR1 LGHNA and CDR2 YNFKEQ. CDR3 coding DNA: TGTGCCAGCAGCCCATTCGGGACAGAGAATTCACCCCTCCACTTT. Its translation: CASSPFGTENSPLHF.

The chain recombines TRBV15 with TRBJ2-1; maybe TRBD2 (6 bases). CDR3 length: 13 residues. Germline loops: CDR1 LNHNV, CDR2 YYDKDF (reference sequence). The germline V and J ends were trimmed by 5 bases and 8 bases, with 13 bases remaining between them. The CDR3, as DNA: TGTGCCACCAGCGGGGTCCCGGGGGATGAGCAGTTCTTC. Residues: CATSGVPGDEQFF.

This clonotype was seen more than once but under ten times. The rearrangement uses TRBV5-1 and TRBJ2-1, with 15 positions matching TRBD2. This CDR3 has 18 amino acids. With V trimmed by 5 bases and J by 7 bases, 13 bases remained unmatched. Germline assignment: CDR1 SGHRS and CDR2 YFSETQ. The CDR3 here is CASSSLPGTSGGRNEQFF. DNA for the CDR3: TGCGCCAGCAGTTCGCTCCCCGGGACTAGCGGGGGGCGGAATGAGCAGTTCTTC.

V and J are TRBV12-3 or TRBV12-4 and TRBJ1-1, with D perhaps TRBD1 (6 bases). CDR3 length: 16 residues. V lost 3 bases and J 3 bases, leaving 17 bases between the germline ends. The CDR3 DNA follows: TGTGCCAGCAGTTTGGCCGGCGGGGGGCCCTACACTGAAGCTTTCTTT. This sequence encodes CASSLAGGGPYTEAFF.

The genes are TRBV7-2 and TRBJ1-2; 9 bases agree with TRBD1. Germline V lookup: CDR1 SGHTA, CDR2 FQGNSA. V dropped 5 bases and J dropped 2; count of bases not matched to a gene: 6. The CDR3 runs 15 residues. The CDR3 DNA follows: TGTGCCAGCAGCCAAGACAGGGGGAGAAACTATGGCTACACCTTC. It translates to CASSQDRGRNYGYTF.

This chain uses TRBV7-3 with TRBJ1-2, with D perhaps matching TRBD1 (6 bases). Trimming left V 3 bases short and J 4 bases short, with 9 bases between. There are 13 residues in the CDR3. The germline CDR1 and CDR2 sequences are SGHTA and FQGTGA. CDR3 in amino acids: CASSLTRGYGYTF. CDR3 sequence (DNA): TGTGCCAGCAGCTTGACCAGGGGCTATGGCTACACCTTC.

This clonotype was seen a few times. The CDR3 loop is CASSFGTVELMGETQYF. CDR3 DNA sequence: TGTGCCAGCAGCTTCGGGACGGTGGAACTTATGGGGGAGACCCAGTACTTC. The chain combines TRBV7-8 with TRBJ2-5, with D perhaps TRBD1 or TRBD2 (5 bases each). V was pared by 3 bases and J by 5 bases, with 22 bases between. Germline CDR1 reads SGHVS; CDR2 reads FQNEAQ. The CDR3 runs to 17 residues. Using reference TRBV7-8 and TRBJ2-5 for the parts outside the CDR3, the full variable domain is GAGVSQSPRYKVAKRGQDVALRCDPISGHVSLFWYQQALGQGPEFLTYFQNEAQLDKSGLPSDRFFAERPEGSVSTLKIQRTQQEDSAVYLCASSFGTVELMGETQYFGPGTRLLVL.

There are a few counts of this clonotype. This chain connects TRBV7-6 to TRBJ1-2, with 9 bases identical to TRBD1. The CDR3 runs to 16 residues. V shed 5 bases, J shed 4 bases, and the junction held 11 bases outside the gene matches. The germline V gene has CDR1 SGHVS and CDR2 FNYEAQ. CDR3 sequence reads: CASSAGQGNSLYGYTF. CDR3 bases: TGTGCCAGCAGCGCGGGACAGGGTAATTCTCTCTATGGCTACACCTTC.

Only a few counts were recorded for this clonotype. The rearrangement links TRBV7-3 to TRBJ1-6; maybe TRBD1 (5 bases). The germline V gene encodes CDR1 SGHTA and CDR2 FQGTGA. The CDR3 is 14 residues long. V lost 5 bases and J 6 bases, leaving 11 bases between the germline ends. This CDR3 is CASSRSGFNSPLHF. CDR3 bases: TGTGCCAGCAGCCGTTCAGGGTTTAATTCACCCCTCCACTTT.

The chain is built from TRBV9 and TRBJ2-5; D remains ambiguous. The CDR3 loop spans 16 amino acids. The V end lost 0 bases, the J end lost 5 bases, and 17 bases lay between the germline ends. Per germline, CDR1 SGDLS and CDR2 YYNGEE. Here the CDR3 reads CASSVAVRSQWETQYF. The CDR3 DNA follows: TGTGCCAGCAGCGTAGCTGTCAGGTCACAGTGGGAGACCCAGTACTTC. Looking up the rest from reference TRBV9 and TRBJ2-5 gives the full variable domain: DSGVTQTPKHLITATGQRVTLRCSPRSGDLSVYWYQQSLDQGLQFLIQYYNGEERAKGNILERFSAQQFPDLHSELNLSSLELGDSALYFCASSVAVRSQWETQYFGPGTRLLVL.

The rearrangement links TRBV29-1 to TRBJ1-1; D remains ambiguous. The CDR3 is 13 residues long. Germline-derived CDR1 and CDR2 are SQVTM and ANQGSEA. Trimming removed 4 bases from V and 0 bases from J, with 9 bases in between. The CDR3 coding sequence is TGCAGCGTTGCTCTGGGGATGAACACTGAAGCTTTCTTT. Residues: CSVALGMNTEAFF.

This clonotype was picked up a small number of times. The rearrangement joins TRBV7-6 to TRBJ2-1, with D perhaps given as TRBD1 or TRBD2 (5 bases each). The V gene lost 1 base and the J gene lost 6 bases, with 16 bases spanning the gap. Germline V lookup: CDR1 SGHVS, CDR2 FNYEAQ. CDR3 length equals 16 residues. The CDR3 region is CASSLGLGEEGNEQFF. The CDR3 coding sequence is TGTGCCAGCAGCTTAGGACTGGGGGAAGAGGGCAATGAGCAGTTCTTC. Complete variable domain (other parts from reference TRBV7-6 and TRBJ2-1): GAGVSQSPRYKVTKRGQDVALRCDPISGHVSLYWYRQALGQGPEFLTYFNYEAQQDKSGLPNDRFSAERPEGSISTLTIQRTEQRDSAMYRCASSLGLGEEGNEQFFGPGTRLTVL.

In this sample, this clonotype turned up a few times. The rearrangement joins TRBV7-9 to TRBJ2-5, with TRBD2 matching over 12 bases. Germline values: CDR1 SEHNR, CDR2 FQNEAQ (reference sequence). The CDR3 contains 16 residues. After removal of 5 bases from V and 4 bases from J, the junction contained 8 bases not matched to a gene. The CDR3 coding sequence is TGTGCCAGCAGCGTGAGGACTAGCGGGATTGCAGAGACCCAGTACTTC. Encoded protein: CASSVRTSGIAETQYF.

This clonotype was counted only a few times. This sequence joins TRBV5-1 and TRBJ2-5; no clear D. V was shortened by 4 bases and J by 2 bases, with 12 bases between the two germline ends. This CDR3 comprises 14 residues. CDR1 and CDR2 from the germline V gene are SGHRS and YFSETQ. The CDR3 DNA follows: TGCGCCAGCAGCCAACCGCCGGTACAAGAGACCCAGTACTTC. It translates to CASSQPPVQETQYF.

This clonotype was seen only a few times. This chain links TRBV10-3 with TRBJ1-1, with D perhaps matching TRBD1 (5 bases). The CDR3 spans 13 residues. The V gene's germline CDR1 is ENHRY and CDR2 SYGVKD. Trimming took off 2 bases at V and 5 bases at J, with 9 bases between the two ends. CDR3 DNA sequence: TGTGCCATCAGTGAGGGCGGGGGGACTGAAGCTTTCTTT. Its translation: CAISEGGGTEAFF.

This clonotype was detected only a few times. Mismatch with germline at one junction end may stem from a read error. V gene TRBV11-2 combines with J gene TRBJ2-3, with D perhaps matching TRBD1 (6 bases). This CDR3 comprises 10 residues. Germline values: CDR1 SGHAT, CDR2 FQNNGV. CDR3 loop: CASSGTFLHF. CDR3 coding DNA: TGTGCCAGCAGCGGGACATTTCTGCATTTT.

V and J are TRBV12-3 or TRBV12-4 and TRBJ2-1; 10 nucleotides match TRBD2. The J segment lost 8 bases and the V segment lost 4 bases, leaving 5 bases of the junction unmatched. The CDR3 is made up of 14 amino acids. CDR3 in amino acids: CASSSSGSGDEQFF. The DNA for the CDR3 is TGTGCCAGCAGTTCTAGCGGGAGCGGAGATGAGCAGTTCTTC.

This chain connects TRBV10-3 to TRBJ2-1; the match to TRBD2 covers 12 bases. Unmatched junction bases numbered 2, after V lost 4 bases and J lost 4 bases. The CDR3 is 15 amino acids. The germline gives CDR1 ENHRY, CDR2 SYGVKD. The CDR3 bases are TGTGCCATCAGTGGAGGACTAGCGGGGTACAATGAGCAGTTCTTC. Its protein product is CAISGGLAGYNEQFF.

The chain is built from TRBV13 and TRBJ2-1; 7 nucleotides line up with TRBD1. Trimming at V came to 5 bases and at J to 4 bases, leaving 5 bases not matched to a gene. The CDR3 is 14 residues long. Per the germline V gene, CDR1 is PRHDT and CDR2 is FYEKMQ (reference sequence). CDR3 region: CASSPDRAYNEQFF. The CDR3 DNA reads TGTGCCAGCAGCCCAGACAGGGCTTACAATGAGCAGTTCTTC.

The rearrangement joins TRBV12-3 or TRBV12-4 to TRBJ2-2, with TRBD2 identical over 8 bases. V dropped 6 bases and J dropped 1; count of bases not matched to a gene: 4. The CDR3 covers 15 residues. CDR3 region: CASRPAGGNTGELFF. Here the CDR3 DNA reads TGTGCCAGCAGACCCGCGGGGGGGAACACCGGGGAGCTGTTTTTT.

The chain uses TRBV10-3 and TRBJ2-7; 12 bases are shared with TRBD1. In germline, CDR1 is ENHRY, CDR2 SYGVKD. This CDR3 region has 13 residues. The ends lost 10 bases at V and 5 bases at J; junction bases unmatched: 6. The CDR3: CASTGTGGHEQYF. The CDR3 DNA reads TGTGCCAGCACCGGGACAGGGGGCCACGAGCAGTACTTC.

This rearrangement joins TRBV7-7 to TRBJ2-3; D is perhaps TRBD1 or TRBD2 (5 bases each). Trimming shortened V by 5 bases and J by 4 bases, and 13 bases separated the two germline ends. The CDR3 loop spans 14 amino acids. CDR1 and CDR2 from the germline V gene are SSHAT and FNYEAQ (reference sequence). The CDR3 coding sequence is TGTGCCAGCAGCCAGGGAGACGGGGCAGATACGCAGTATTTT. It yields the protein CASSQGDGADTQYF.

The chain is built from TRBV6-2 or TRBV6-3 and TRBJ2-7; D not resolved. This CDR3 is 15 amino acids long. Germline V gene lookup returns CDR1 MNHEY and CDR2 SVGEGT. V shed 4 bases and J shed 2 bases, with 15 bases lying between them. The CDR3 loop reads CASSLGDTPTYEQYF. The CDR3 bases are TGTGCCAGCAGTTTGGGCGATACACCTACCTACGAGCAGTACTTC.

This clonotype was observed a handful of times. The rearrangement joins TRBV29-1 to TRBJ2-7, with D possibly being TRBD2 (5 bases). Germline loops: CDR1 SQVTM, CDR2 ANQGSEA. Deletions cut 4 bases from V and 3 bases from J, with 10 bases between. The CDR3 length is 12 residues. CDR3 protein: CSVGGSRYEQYF. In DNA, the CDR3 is TGCAGCGTTGGAGGGTCCCGCTACGAGCAGTACTTC.

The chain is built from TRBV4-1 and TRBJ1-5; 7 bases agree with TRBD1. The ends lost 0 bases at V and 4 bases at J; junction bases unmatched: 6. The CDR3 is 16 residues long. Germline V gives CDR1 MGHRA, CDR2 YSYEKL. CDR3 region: CASSQDWTGRNQPQHF. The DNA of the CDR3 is TGCGCCAGCAGCCAAGATTGGACAGGCAGGAATCAGCCCCAGCATTTT.

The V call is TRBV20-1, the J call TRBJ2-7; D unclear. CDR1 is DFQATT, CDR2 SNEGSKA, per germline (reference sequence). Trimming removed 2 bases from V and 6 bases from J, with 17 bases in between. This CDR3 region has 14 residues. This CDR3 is CSARPRSLLTEQYF. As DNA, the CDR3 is TGCAGTGCTAGACCACGTTCGCTGCTCACCGAGCAGTACTTC.

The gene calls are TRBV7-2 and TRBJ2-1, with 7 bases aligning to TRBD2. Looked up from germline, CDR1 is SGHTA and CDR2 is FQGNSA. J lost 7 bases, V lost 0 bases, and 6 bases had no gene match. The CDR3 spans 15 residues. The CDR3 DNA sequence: TGTGCCAGCAGCTTAGCGACTAGCCTCGCGAATGAGCAGTTCTTC. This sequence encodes CASSLATSLANEQFF. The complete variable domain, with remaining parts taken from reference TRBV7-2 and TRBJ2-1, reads GAGVSQSPSNKVTEKGKDVELRCDPISGHTALYWYRQSLGQGLEFLIYFQGNSAPDKSGLPSDRFSAERTGGSVSTLTIQRTQQEDSAVYLCASSLATSLANEQFFGPGTRLTVL.

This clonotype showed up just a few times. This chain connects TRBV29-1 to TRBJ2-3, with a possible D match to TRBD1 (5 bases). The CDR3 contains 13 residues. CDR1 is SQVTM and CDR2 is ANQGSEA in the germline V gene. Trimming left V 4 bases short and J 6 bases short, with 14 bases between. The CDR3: CSVGTDKWDTQYF. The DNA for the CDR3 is TGCAGCGTTGGGACGGACAAATGGGATACGCAGTATTTT.